This T cell receptor (beta chain) was recorded in a study of shared clonotypes between healthy human individuals. V was shortened by 1 base and J by 1 base, with 4 bases between the two germline ends. From germline, CDR1 is LGHNT and CDR2 FRNRAP. CDR3 length: 13 residues. Repertoires were generated with immunoSEQ multiplex PCR, while TCRdb's copy carries only in-frame clones and drops some. The table includes roughly 2,300,000 clones, around 90% detected once. In this sample, this clone turned up once. Other DNA sequences in this sample translate to the same CDR3. This rearrangement joins TRBV12-5 to TRBJ1-2, with D hard to call. The sequenced sample was naive CD4+ T cells from PBMCs. This sample's subset: CD45RA+ positively selected. The receptor's source is a man aged 18 to 29 in good health. Some clones in this sample may be carry-over from other donors' samples. CDR3 sequence: CASGLGGNYGYTF. DNA for the CDR3: TGTGCTAGTGGTTTGGGGGGTAACTATGGCTACACCTTC.